These T cell receptor beta chains were read from a single sample in a study of blood T cell repertoires in COVID-19. The repertoire was sequenced with immunoSEQ multiplex PCR; TCRdb's copy has only in-frame clones and lacks some. The sample lists about 95,000 clones; approximately 80% were seen once. Sequencing input: peripheral blood. The receptors here all came from a human donor in a cohort sampled during active COVID-19. CDR3s include the opening cysteine and the closing phenylalanine or tryptophan. A D gene is named only where the DNA matches it firmly. A clone size is listed for some rows: how often the clone was seen (once, few, many), or a class if it is expanded.

-	TRBV19	16	TRBJ1-5	-	CASSTDSSLSNQPQHF	TGTGCCAGTAGTACTGACAGCTCCCTTAGCAATCAGCCCCAGCATTTT
-	TRBV9	14	TRBJ1-2	-	CASSDRTAPRGYTF	TGTGCCAGCAGCGACAGGACAGCTCCGAGGGGCTACACCTTC
-	TRBV6-6	14	TRBJ2-1	TRBD2	CASKGGGVEGEQFF	TGTGCCAGCAAGGGCGGGGGGGTAGAGGGTGAGCAGTTCTTC
-	TRBV19	15	TRBJ2-5	TRBD1	CASSIGTGGAKTQYF	TGTGCCAGTAGTATCGGGACAGGGGGCGCGAAGACCCAGTACTTC
-	TRBV18	15	TRBJ2-3	-	CASSPVTASTDTQYF	TGTGCCAGCTCACCTGTTACAGCTAGCACAGATACGCAGTATTTT
-	TRBV19	15	TRBJ2-2	TRBD2	CASSLLAGVPGELFF	TGTGCCAGTAGTCTCCTAGCGGGAGTACCCGGGGAGCTGTTTTTT
-	TRBV3-1/TRBV3-2	16	TRBJ2-1	-	CASSVRGSGSYNEQFF	TGTGCCAGCAGCGTCCGTGGGAGTGGGTCCTACAATGAGCAGTTCTTC
once	TRBV28	16	TRBJ1-5	-	CASSQQFYRANQPQHF	TGTGCCAGCAGTCAACAATTCTACAGGGCTAATCAGCCCCAGCATTTT
-	TRBV6-5	13	TRBJ2-3	TRBD2	CASRAGVLYTQYF	TGTGCCAGCAGAGCGGGGGTTCTATATACGCAGTATTTT
-	TRBV10-1	14	TRBJ2-2	-	CASRLPMRTGELFF	TGCGCCAGCAGGTTGCCTATGAGGACCGGGGAGCTGTTTTTT
-	TRBV19	14	TRBJ2-1	-	CASSLGREVNEQFF	TGTGCCAGTAGCCTCGGGCGGGAAGTCAATGAGCAGTTCTTC
-	TRBV28	17	TRBJ2-1	TRBD2	CASSPWTSGSSYNEQFF	TGTGCCAGCAGCCCCTGGACTAGCGGGAGCTCCTACAATGAGCAGTTCTTC
-	TRBV3-1/TRBV3-2	15	TRBJ2-7	TRBD1	CASSRGTGESYEQYF	TGTGCCAGCAGCCGCGGGACAGGAGAATCCTACGAGCAGTACTTC
-	TRBV14	13	TRBJ2-7	TRBD1	CASSLDRVREQYF	TGTGCCAGCAGCCTAGACAGGGTTCGCGAGCAGTACTTC
-	TRBV18	17	TRBJ1-4	TRBD1	CASSPLGGTGRNEKLFF	TGTGCCAGCTCACCCCTCGGCGGGACAGGACGGAATGAAAAACTGTTTTTT
-	TRBV5-1	15	TRBJ2-7	TRBD2	CASSLGSSGSYEQYF	TGCGCCAGCAGCTTGGGTTCTAGCGGGAGTTACGAGCAGTACTTC
-	TRBV28	13	TRBJ1-3	-	CASLSISGNTIYF	TGTGCCAGCCTCAGTATCTCTGGAAACACCATATATTTT
-	TRBV11-2	15	TRBJ2-3	-	CASSDNRIGTDTQYF	TGTGCCAGCAGCGACAATCGGATCGGCACAGATACGCAGTATTTT
once	TRBV7-6	17	TRBJ2-1	-	CASSYTGKSEGDNEQFF	TGTGCCAGCAGCTATACCGGCAAGTCAGAGGGTGACAATGAGCAGTTCTTC
-	TRBV6-2/TRBV6-3	16	TRBJ1-5	TRBD1	CASSYSTGGSNQPQHF	TGTGCCAGCAGTTACTCGACAGGGGGGAGCAATCAGCCCCAGCATTTT
-	TRBV9	14	TRBJ1-2	-	CASSQGLFDYGYTF	TGTGCCAGCAGCCAAGGACTGTTCGACTATGGCTACACCTTC
-	TRBV11-3	15	TRBJ2-1	-	CASSFGGTAYNEQFF	TGTGCCAGCAGCTTCGGAGGGACTGCCTACAATGAGCAGTTCTTC
few	TRBV7-2	14	TRBJ1-2	-	CASSLDNGAWGYTF	TGTGCCAGCAGCTTGGACAACGGTGCTTGGGGCTACACCTTC
-	TRBV6-1	15	TRBJ1-3	TRBD1	CASSPQGASVNTIYF	TGTGCCAGCAGTCCTCAGGGGGCATCAGTGAACACCATATATTTT
-	TRBV10-3	15	TRBJ1-2	-	CAISDTGTPTYGYTF	TGTGCCATCAGTGATACAGGCACACCGACCTATGGCTACACCTTC
-	TRBV11-3	14	TRBJ1-5	TRBD1	CASSLTGVFQPQHF	TGTGCCAGCAGCTTAACAGGGGTATTTCAGCCCCAGCATTTT
-	TRBV18	16	TRBJ1-5	-	CASSRSDRGSNQPQHF	TGTGCCAGCTCACGGTCGGATAGAGGGAGCAATCAGCCCCAGCATTTT
-	TRBV10-3	14	TRBJ1-5	-	CAISDARENQPQHF	TGTGCCATCAGTGACGCCAGGGAAAATCAGCCCCAGCATTTT
-	TRBV4-3	15	TRBJ2-1	TRBD2	CASSQDPRGDNEQFF	TGCGCCAGCAGCCAAGATCCGCGGGGGGACAATGAGCAGTTCTTC
-	TRBV19	13	TRBJ1-1	-	CASRRELVTEAFF	TGTGCCAGTAGAAGGGAGTTGGTCACTGAAGCTTTCTTT
-	TRBV18	16	TRBJ2-3	TRBD2	CASSPVAGGITDTQYF	TGTGCCAGCTCACCTGTAGCGGGAGGGATAACAGATACGCAGTATTTT
-	TRBV27	16	TRBJ2-5	-	CASSLNSAAGRETQYF	TGTGCCAGCAGTTTAAATTCCGCGGCGGGACGAGAGACCCAGTACTTC
-	TRBV7-3	14	TRBJ2-1	TRBD2	CASSSTSGYNEQFF	TGTGCCAGCAGCTCAACTAGCGGGTACAATGAGCAGTTCTTC
-	TRBV18	15	TRBJ1-3	TRBD1	CASSPSGTDGNTIYF	TGTGCCAGCTCACCCTCCGGGACAGATGGAAACACCATATATTTT
-	TRBV18	15	TRBJ1-5	TRBD1	CASSPTGERGQPQHF	TGTGCCAGCTCACCTACAGGGGAACGCGGTCAGCCCCAGCATTTT
-	TRBV19	14	TRBJ1-2	TRBD1	CASSPPTGGYGYTF	TGTGCCAGTAGTCCCCCTACAGGGGGCTATGGCTACACCTTC
-	TRBV18	16	TRBJ1-6	TRBD1	CASSRDRDVGNSPLHF	TGTGCCAGCTCACGAGACAGGGACGTAGGTAATTCACCCCTCCACTTT
few	TRBV19	17	TRBJ2-7	TRBD1	CASSILPGQGTSYEQYF	TGTGCCAGTAGTATATTACCGGGACAGGGTACTTCCTACGAGCAGTACTTC
-	TRBV12-5	14	TRBJ2-2	TRBD2	CASGPGTTTGELFF	TGTGCTAGTGGTCCTGGGACTACTACCGGGGAGCTGTTTTTT
-	TRBV6-4	15	TRBJ2-1	TRBD1	CASSDPGTGVDEQFF	TGTGCCAGCAGTGACCCTGGGACAGGGGTAGATGAGCAGTTCTTC
-	TRBV21-1	18	TRBJ1-2	-	CASSGPGQGVRSRDGYTF	TGTGCCAGCAGCGGACCGGGACAGGGGGTCCGATCTAGGGATGGCTACACCTTC
-	TRBV18	18	TRBJ2-1	-	CASSPLSVTSPSYNEQFF	TGTGCCAGCTCACCACTCTCTGTTACTAGCCCATCCTACAATGAGCAGTTCTTC
-	TRBV5-1	15	TRBJ2-7	-	CASSLAPQDTYEQYF	TGCGCCAGCAGCTTGGCCCCCCAGGACACCTACGAGCAGTACTTC
-	TRBV7-9	15	TRBJ2-7	TRBD2	CASSSEAGGPYEQYF	TGTGCCAGCAGCTCCGAGGCGGGAGGGCCCTACGAGCAGTACTTC
few	TRBV23-1	18	TRBJ1-2	TRBD1	CASSQSKQGARALRGYTF	TGCGCCAGCAGTCAATCGAAACAGGGGGCGCGGGCGTTAAGGGGCTACACCTTC
once	TRBV3-1/TRBV3-2	13	TRBJ1-3	-	CASSVFSGNTIYF	TGTGCCAGCAGCGTATTCTCTGGAAACACCATATATTTT
-	TRBV28	15	TRBJ2-5	-	CASSLLQGFQETQYF	TGTGCCAGCAGTTTACTTCAGGGTTTCCAAGAGACCCAGTACTTC
once	TRBV27	13	TRBJ1-1	-	CASSSSLNTEAFF	TGTGCCAGCTCGAGTAGCCTGAACACTGAAGCTTTCTTT
-	TRBV7-9	14	TRBJ1-5	-	CASSTDSYNQPQHF	TGTGCCAGCAGCACGGACAGCTACAATCAGCCCCAGCATTTT
-	TRBV19	17	TRBJ1-1	-	CASKPGGAGWMNTEAFF	TGTGCCAGTAAACCGGGGGGGGCAGGGTGGATGAACACTGAAGCTTTCTTT
-	TRBV7-2	13	TRBJ2-7	-	CASGRTPTYEQYF	TGTGCCAGCGGGAGGACGCCCACCTACGAGCAGTACTTC
-	TRBV19	16	TRBJ1-5	TRBD1	CASSSRDSYSNQPQHF	TGTGCCAGTAGTAGCCGGGACAGCTATAGCAATCAGCCCCAGCATTTT
once	TRBV5-6	14	TRBJ2-3	-	CASSLVTSTDTQYF	TGTGCCAGCAGCTTGGTCACTAGCACAGATACGCAGTATTTT
once	TRBV11-2	16	TRBJ2-7	TRBD2	CASSLEGLAGAYEQYF	TGTGCCAGCAGCTTAGAGGGACTAGCGGGGGCCTACGAGCAGTACTTC
-	TRBV6-5	15	TRBJ1-4	-	CASSYSGQSREKLFF	TGTGCCAGCAGTTACTCGGGGCAGTCTAGGGAAAAACTGTTTTTT